The 18 T cell receptor beta chains listed next were all sequenced from one sample in a study of long-term antiretroviral therapy in people with HIV. Version v3.0 of the immunoSEQ assay was performed at survey level. TCRdb keeps only in-frame clones here, not all; method: immunoSEQ multiplex PCR. The sample holds tens of thousands of clones; about four fifths are singletons and the top ten take less than 9.5%. The sample in question was unsorted PBMCs, obtained 1.5 years after starting antiretroviral therapy. Receptors were obtained from a man aged 30 to 45 with HIV.

This clone occurred a few times. A read error is possible here, since a much larger clone lies one base away. The gene calls are TRBV30 and TRBJ1-1, with D unclear. This CDR3 region has 10 residues. V was shortened by 6 bases and J by 3 bases, with 5 bases between the two germline ends. Looked up from germline, CDR1 is GTSNPN and CDR2 is SVGIG (reference sequence). DNA for the CDR3: TGTGCCTGCGGGTACACTGAAGCTTTCTTT. Its protein product is CACGYTEAFF.

This clone was seen a few times. Here the CDR3 reads CASSTGGETQYF. As DNA, the CDR3 is TGTGCCAGCAGTACGGGTGGAGAGACCCAGTACTTC. The V call is TRBV25-1, the J call TRBJ2-5; D unclear. V was pared by 5 bases and J by 4 bases, with 8 bases between. From germline, CDR1 is MGHDK and CDR2 SYGVNS. This CDR3 region has 12 residues.

The V and J genes are TRBV19 and TRBJ2-1, with D maybe TRBD1 (6 bases). Germline-derived CDR1 and CDR2 are LNHDA and SQIVND (reference sequence). The CDR3 is made up of 12 amino acids. V was clipped by 2 bases and J by 11 bases, with 10 bases between them. CDR3 nucleotides: TGTGCCAGTAGTATAAGCGGACAGCAGCAGTTCTTC. It encodes CASSISGQQQFF.

The V and J genes are TRBV7-3 and TRBJ2-2; TRBD1 matches at 9 bases. There are 15 residues in the CDR3. J was trimmed by 4 bases and V by 5 bases; bases with no gene match: 5. Germline CDR1 is SGHTA and CDR2 is FQGTGA. The CDR3 spells CASSLGQGGTGELFF. The CDR3 coding sequence is TGTGCCAGCAGCCTGGGACAGGGAGGCACCGGGGAGCTGTTTTTT.

The chain has TRBV6-1 and TRBJ1-1, with D unclear. The CDR3 covers 13 residues. Germline V gene lookup returns CDR1 MNHNS and CDR2 SASEGT. V was trimmed by 6 bases and J by 0 bases, leaving 8 bases between them. The CDR3 nucleotides are TGTGCCAGCAGACCCACGCTGAACACTGAAGCTTTCTTT. The encoded protein is CASRPTLNTEAFF.

This rearrangement joins TRBV11-2 to TRBJ1-4; D is unresolved. Between the trimmed V and J ends, which lost 3 bases and 6 bases, there was a span of 14 bases. Germline CDR1 SGHAT, CDR2 FQNNGV. The CDR3 sequence is 15 residues long. This CDR3 is CASSFFWEGDEKLFF. The CDR3 coding sequence is TGTGCCAGCAGCTTTTTCTGGGAGGGCGATGAAAAACTGTTTTTT.

This clone has just a few counts. The rearrangement joins TRBV11-2 to TRBJ2-1, with 12 bases identical to TRBD2. The germline V gene encodes CDR1 SGHAT and CDR2 FQNNGV. The CDR3 loop spans 16 amino acids. The trim removed 5 bases at V and 5 bases at J, leaving 7 bases unmatched. The CDR3 DNA sequence: TGTGCCAGCAGCCCCAGACTAGCGGGGGTCCACAATGAGCAGTTCTTC. Its translation is CASSPRLAGVHNEQFF.

The chain uses TRBV18 and TRBJ2-7, with 8 bases that match TRBD1. This CDR3 has 15 amino acids. With V trimmed by 5 bases and J by 0 bases, 6 bases remained unmatched. From germline, CDR1 is KGHSH and CDR2 LQKENI. The CDR3 DNA is TGTGCCAGCTCAACTGGACAGGGCCTCTCCTACGAGCAGTACTTC. This gives the protein CASSTGQGLSYEQYF.

This chain connects TRBV19 to TRBJ1-5, with TRBD1 matching 7 bases. CDR1 LNHDA and CDR2 SQIVND come from the germline V gene (reference sequence). V was pared by 6 bases and J by 5 bases, with 1 base of the junction left unmatched. The CDR3 runs to 12 residues. CDR3 residues: CASSGTDQPQHF. Written as DNA, the CDR3 is TGTGCCAGTAGCGGGACAGATCAGCCCCAGCATTTT.

The CDR3 DNA is TGCAGCGTTGAAGATGGGGACCTAGGCTCTTACAATGAGCAGTTCTTC. This gives the protein CSVEDGDLGSYNEQFF. The chain combines TRBV29-1 with TRBJ2-1, with D perhaps assigned TRBD1 or TRBD2 (5 bases each). The CDR3 contains 16 residues. V lost 0 bases and J lost 4, with 16 bases in between. Germline CDR1 and CDR2: SQVTM and ANQGSEA.

The V call is TRBV5-4, the J call TRBJ2-7; 8 bases match TRBD2. The CDR3 spans 15 residues. Per germline, CDR1 SGHNT and CDR2 YYREEE (reference sequence). Losses at the gene ends were 2 bases for V and 4 bases for J; bases not matched to a gene: 8. CDR3 sequence (DNA): TGTGCCAGCAGCTTCCGGGGGGGACCCTATTACGAGCAGTACTTC. Its translation is CASSFRGGPYYEQYF.

The rearrangement uses TRBV5-1 and TRBJ2-3; D gene uncertain. Trimming took off 0 bases at V and 6 bases at J, with 5 bases between the two ends. The CDR3 consists of 12 residues. Germline values: CDR1 SGHRS, CDR2 YFSETQ. The CDR3, as DNA: TGCGCCAGCAGCTTGGCACAGGATACGCAGTATTTT. Translated, it gives CASSLAQDTQYF. Supplemented by reference TRBV5-1 and TRBJ2-3, the full variable domain reads KAGVTQTPRYLIKTRGQQVTLSCSPISGHRSVSWYQQTPGQGLQFLFEYFSETQRNKGNFPGRFSGRQFSNSRSEMNVSTLELGDSALYLCASSLAQDTQYFGPGTRLTVL.

The genes are TRBV5-1 and TRBJ2-2, with 13 bases aligning to TRBD2. The CDR3 has 16 amino acids. Germline CDR1 and CDR2: SGHRS and YFSETQ. The J segment lost 4 bases and the V segment lost 2 bases, leaving 2 bases of the junction unmatched. The CDR3 loop reads CASSFGLAGVTGELFF. CDR3 sequence (DNA): TGCGCCAGCAGCTTCGGACTAGCGGGAGTCACCGGGGAGCTGTTTTTT.

The chain employs TRBV7-2 and TRBJ2-7, with 15 bases that match TRBD2. Germline CDR1 is SGHTA and CDR2 is FQGNSA. CDR3 length: 14 residues. Trimming cost V 4 bases and J 10 bases; bases outside gene matches: 5. The CDR3 region is CASSSGTSGGPQYF. The CDR3 nucleotides read TGTGCCAGCAGCTCCGGGACTAGCGGGGGGCCACAGTACTTC.

This clone was seen a handful of times. The chain links TRBV7-9 to TRBJ2-2, with D perhaps matching TRBD2 (6 bases). Germline V gene sequence: CDR1 SEHNR, CDR2 FQNEAQ (reference sequence). V lost 6 bases to trimming and J lost 1 base, with 9 bases between them. This CDR3 region has 14 residues. DNA of the CDR3: TGTGCCAGCAGTGGGACTTTGAACACCGGGGAGCTGTTTTTT. Protein product: CASSGTLNTGELFF.

V and J are TRBV14 and TRBJ2-3; unclear D gene. The CDR3 is 15 amino acids. Germline V lookup: CDR1 SGHDN, CDR2 FVKESK. V lost 4 bases and J lost 0, with 11 bases in between. CDR3 sequence reads: CASSLALASTDTQYF. DNA for the CDR3: TGTGCCAGCAGCCTCGCGCTCGCGAGCACAGATACGCAGTATTTT.

This rearrangement joins TRBV4-3 to TRBJ2-4; 7 bases map to TRBD1. The CDR3 spans 14 residues. V was clipped by 6 bases and J by 8 bases; unmatched bases: 10. Germline V gives CDR1 LGHNA, CDR2 YSLEER. The CDR3 DNA follows: TGCGCCAGCAGTATAACAGGGGTCACAGACATTCAGTACTTC. Protein sequence: CASSITGVTDIQYF.

This clone showed up just a few times. The chain joins TRBV11-2 to TRBJ1-2, with unresolved D. This CDR3 spans 13 amino acids. The germline V and J ends were trimmed by 4 bases and 5 bases, with 11 bases remaining between them. Germline V CDR1 and CDR2: SGHAT, FQNNGV. This CDR3 reads CASSSSQIYGYTF. For the CDR3, the DNA is TGTGCCAGCAGCTCCTCCCAAATTTATGGCTACACCTTC. The whole variable domain, remainder taken from reference TRBV11-2 and TRBJ1-2, is EAGVAQSPRYKIIEKRQSVAFWCNPISGHATLYWYQQILGQGPKLLIQFQNNGVVDDSQLPKDRFSAERLKGVDSTLKIQPAKLEDSAVYLCASSSSQIYGYTFGSGTRLTVV.